This passage covers 20 T cell receptor beta chains from one sample sequenced in a study of persistence of HIV-infected CD4 T cells. The immunoSEQ assay was version 4, run in survey mode. Only in-frame clones appear in the TCRdb table, and some are missing; sequencing was by immunoSEQ multiplex PCR. The table shows about 43,000 clones, with more than 80% occurring only once. Anti-CD3/anti-CD28 beads served as a nonspecific positive control stimulus. CD4+ T cells upregulating both CD40 ligand and CD69 were sorted as responding cells. The antigens these receptors bind are not known. The sample here was CD4+ T cells sorted from PBMCs after approximately 20-hour stimulation, taken from a patient who received antiretroviral therapy. The receptor set was obtained from an adult man with HIV who was CMV-seropositive.

The V call is TRBV19, the J call TRBJ1-2; D remains ambiguous. Germline CDR1 and CDR2: LNHDA and SQIVND (reference sequence). The V and J ends lost 4 bases and 1 base respectively, with 13 bases between them. This CDR3 region has 15 residues. The CDR3 DNA reads as TGTGCCAGTAGTACCTCAGCGACCCTTAACTATGGCTACACCTTC. This encodes CASSTSATLNYGYTF.

This chain connects TRBV5-1 to TRBJ1-1; D unclear. Germline values: CDR1 SGHRS, CDR2 YFSETQ. CDR3 size: 14 residues. V dropped 2 bases and J dropped 1 base, with 9 bases sitting between them. The CDR3 nucleotides read TGCGCCAGCAGCTTCCAAGGCCAGAACACTGAAGCTTTCTTT. Its protein is CASSFQGQNTEAFF.

The chain carries TRBV4-1 and TRBJ2-4, with D tentatively TRBD1 (6 bases). V shed 6 bases and J shed 4 bases, with 16 bases lying between them. The germline V gene has CDR1 MGHRA and CDR2 YSYEKL. The CDR3 contains 15 residues. CDR3 sequence: CASSPPGTPKNIQYF. CDR3 coding DNA: TGCGCCAGCAGTCCCCCCGGGACACCTAAAAACATTCAGTACTTC.

The chain has TRBV12-3 or TRBV12-4 and TRBJ1-2; D may be TRBD1 (5 bases). CDR3 length: 13 residues. Deletions cut 4 bases from V and 2 bases from J, with 8 bases between. CDR3 in DNA: TGTGCCAGCAGTTCCGGGACGAACTATGGCTACACCTTC. Its translation is CASSSGTNYGYTF.

This chain uses TRBV27 with TRBJ1-5; D is unresolved. Germline V CDR1 and CDR2: MNHEY, SMNVEV (reference sequence). The CDR3 spans 15 residues. Trimming removed 0 bases at V and 0 bases at J, with 6 bases between. CDR3 residues: CASSLSQDSNQPQHF. In DNA, the CDR3 is TGTGCCAGCAGTTTATCCCAAGATAGCAATCAGCCCCAGCATTTT.

The chain links TRBV2 to TRBJ1-5; D is perhaps TRBD1 (5 bases). Germline values: CDR1 SNHLY, CDR2 FYNNEI. This CDR3 comprises 13 residues. V dropped 4 bases and J dropped 5 bases, with 9 bases sitting between them. The CDR3 coding sequence is TGTGCCAGCAGTGTGGGCAGGGATCAGCCCCAGCATTTT. Translated, it gives CASSVGRDQPQHF. Full variable domain (remainder filled in from reference TRBV2 and TRBJ1-5): EPEVTQTPSHQVTQMGQEVILRCVPISNHLYFYWYRQILGQKVEFLVSFYNNEISEKSEIFDDQFSVERPDGSNFTLKIRSTKLEDSAMYFCASSVGRDQPQHFGDGTRLSIL.

This clone was seen a handful of times. CDR3: CASSEGRGPGTMNTEAFF. The CDR3 nucleotides are TGTGCCAGCAGTGAAGGTCGGGGGCCAGGGACGATGAACACTGAAGCTTTCTTT. The chain joins TRBV6-1 to TRBJ1-1; maybe TRBD1 (6 bases). Trimming removed 1 base at V and 0 bases at J, with 18 bases between. Germline CDR1 and CDR2: MNHNS and SASEGT. There are 18 residues in the CDR3.

The rearrangement uses TRBV27 and TRBJ1-1; D uncertain. The germline V gene has CDR1 MNHEY and CDR2 SMNVEV (reference sequence). The CDR3 contains 13 residues. V dropped 2 bases and J dropped 5 bases, with 9 bases sitting between them. In DNA form, the CDR3 reads TGTGCCAGCAGTTTAAATAGGCCTACTGAAGCTTTCTTT. It codes for CASSLNRPTEAFF.

The chain couples TRBV28 to TRBJ1-5; D unresolved. Germline V gives CDR1 MDHEN, CDR2 SYDVKM. The germline V and J ends were trimmed by 6 bases and 6 bases, with 12 bases remaining between them. There are 13 residues in the CDR3. CDR3 protein: CASSLIPSQPQHF. In DNA, the CDR3 is TGTGCCAGCAGCTTAATCCCCTCTCAGCCCCAGCATTTT.

This clone was recorded a few times. The CDR3 loop reads CASSQEFQGGYGYTF. The CDR3 DNA is TGTGCCAGCAGCCAAGAATTCCAGGGGGGATATGGCTACACCTTC. This sequence joins TRBV3-1 (or the pseudogene TRBV3-2) and TRBJ1-2; 7 bases line up with TRBD1. Germline V gives CDR1 LGHDT, CDR2 YNNKEL (reference sequence). J lost 5 bases, V lost 0 bases, and 6 bases had no gene match. CDR3 length: 15 amino acids.

This chain joins TRBV6-5 and TRBJ1-5; 11 nucleotides match TRBD1. The CDR3 has 14 residues. With 8 bases clipped from V and 9 bases from J, the junction kept 9 bases outside the gene matches. The V gene's germline CDR1 is MNHEY and CDR2 SVGAGI. This CDR3 reads CASRTGGDLGPQHF. CDR3 nucleotide sequence: TGTGCCAGCCGGACAGGGGGCGACCTAGGGCCCCAGCATTTT.

The V call is TRBV4-2, the J call TRBJ1-5; 8 bases agree with TRBD1. Germline lookup yields CDR1 LGHNA and CDR2 YNFKEQ. The trim removed 3 bases at V and 7 bases at J, leaving 8 bases unmatched. The CDR3 is 15 amino acids. The CDR3 region is CASSQTDRAQQPQHF. The CDR3 DNA reads TGTGCCAGCAGCCAGACGGACAGGGCCCAACAGCCCCAGCATTTT.

V gene TRBV3-1 (or the pseudogene TRBV3-2) combines with J gene TRBJ1-3; D might be TRBD1 (5 bases). Germline-derived CDR1 and CDR2 are LGHDT and YNNKEL (reference sequence). The CDR3 loop spans 16 amino acids. V was clipped by 0 bases and J by 4 bases, with 13 bases between them. DNA of the CDR3: TGTGCCAGCAGCCAAGATAAGGGACTCGACGGAAACACCATATATTTT. Its translation is CASSQDKGLDGNTIYF.

This chain uses TRBV28 with TRBJ1-2; D may be TRBD1 (5 bases). V was pared by 7 bases and J by 0 bases, with 12 bases between. CDR3 length equals 14 residues. Germline loops: CDR1 MDHEN, CDR2 SYDVKM. The CDR3 sequence: CASTRRGANYGYTF. The CDR3 nucleotides are TGTGCCAGCACCCGACGGGGGGCTAACTATGGCTACACCTTC.

Written as DNA, the CDR3 is TGTGCCAGCTCACCATCCGAAATTGGAGGTCAGCCCCAGCATTTT. Translation: CASSPSEIGGQPQHF. The V and J genes are TRBV18 and TRBJ1-5; D unresolved. The CDR3 has 15 amino acids. The germline V and J ends were trimmed by 2 bases and 6 bases, with 14 bases remaining between them. Germline V gives CDR1 KGHSH, CDR2 LQKENI. The whole variable domain, remainder taken from reference TRBV18 and TRBJ1-5, is NAGVMQNPRHLVRRRGQEARLRCSPMKGHSHVYWYRQLPEEGLKFMVYLQKENIIDESGMPKERFSAEFPKEGPSILRIQQVVRGDSAAYFCASSPSEIGGQPQHFGDGTRLSIL.

The chain is built from TRBV14 and TRBJ2-6; a possible D gene is TRBD1 (5 bases). Deletions cut 0 bases from V and 2 bases from J, with 11 bases between. Per germline, CDR1 SGHDN and CDR2 FVKESK. The CDR3 covers 17 residues. CDR3 coding DNA: TGTGCCAGCAGCCAAGACAGGGTACTCGCTGGGGCCAACGTCCTGACTTTC. Its translation is CASSQDRVLAGANVLTF.

V usage is TRBV14 and J usage is TRBJ1-4; the D gene is possibly TRBD1 (6 bases). Trimming removed 4 bases at V and 6 bases at J, with 12 bases between. The CDR3 covers 14 residues. Germline values: CDR1 SGHDN, CDR2 FVKESK. The CDR3 loop is CASSPRTAHEKLFF. Here the CDR3 DNA reads TGTGCCAGCAGCCCCCGGACAGCCCATGAAAAACTGTTTTTT.

The chain links TRBV19 to TRBJ2-2, with D uncertain. The CDR3 is 13 amino acids. The V gene lost 2 bases and the J gene lost 6 bases, with 7 bases spanning the gap. CDR1 is LNHDA and CDR2 is SQIVND in the germline V gene (reference sequence). The CDR3, as DNA: TGTGCCAGTAGTATAACTGGGTCCGGGGAGCTGTTTTTT. It encodes CASSITGSGELFF. Filled out from reference TRBV19 and TRBJ2-2, the complete variable domain reads DGGITQSPKYLFRKEGQNVTLSCEQNLNHDAMYWYRQDPGQGLRLIYYSQIVNDFQKGDIAEGYSVSREKKESFPLTVTSAQKNPTAFYLCASSITGSGELFFGEGSRLTVL.

The rearrangement links TRBV28 to TRBJ1-2; TRBD1 might be the D (6 bases). Germline lookup yields CDR1 MDHEN and CDR2 SYDVKM. Trimming removed 4 bases from V and 4 bases from J, with 16 bases in between. The CDR3 is 15 residues long. The CDR3: CASSSQGSTSYGYTF. The CDR3 coding sequence is TGTGCCAGCAGTTCTCAGGGGTCAACTTCCTATGGCTACACCTTC.

This rearrangement joins TRBV6-6 to TRBJ2-3, with TRBD1 identical over 9 bases. The CDR3 consists of 16 residues. The trim removed 7 bases at V and 2 bases at J, leaving 10 bases unmatched. CDR1 and CDR2 (germline): MNHNY, SVGAGI (reference sequence). The CDR3: CASIGTGTGYTDTQYF. The DNA of the CDR3 is TGTGCCAGCATAGGCACCGGGACAGGGTACACAGATACGCAGTATTTT.